What follows is one T cell receptor (beta chain) and its context. Its antigen is still unknown. This clone may be a read error of a much larger clone one base away. This entry comes from a study of human T cells and chemical hapten exposure. For the study at large: Weekly scalp doses of diphenylcyclopropenone were given to patients during the roughly 24-week study.

As for time point: patch test 1, 2 weeks after DPC sensitization. Documented treatment: therapeutic diphenylcyclopropenone sensitization with weekly scalp DPC. TCRdb passed the RACE reads through MiXCR, listing each CDR3 protein once. Among more than 65,000 distinct CDR3 sequences, about 8% were seen once, and the ten largest hold 1.5% to 1.9%. General study findings and limits: Controls had significantly fewer large CDR3 similarity clusters than were formed by expanded TCRs.

Sequencing used whole blood, obtained in connection with sensitization to the hapten diphenylcyclopropenone (DPC). The clonotype originates from a woman in her twenties or thirties with alopecia areata. Some clones in this sample may be carry-over from other donors' samples.

Here the CDR3 DNA reads TGCGCCAGCAGTCAGTGGGCCGGGACTGAAGCTTTGTTT. It is translated as CASSQWAGTEALF. This rearrangement joins TRBV10-2 to TRBJ1-1, with D possibly matching TRBD1 (5 bases). The CDR3 has 13 amino acids. The germline V gene encodes CDR1 WSHSY and CDR2 SAAADI.